The next 13 T cell receptor beta chains were all read from a single sample in a study of cytomegalovirus exposure and HLA in healthy donors. The PCR ran on 60 Vbeta and 13 Jbeta primers. The assay was immunoSEQ multiplex PCR, and TCRdb's table has in-frame clones only and misses some. The table shows 150,000 to 200,000 clones, with approximately 80% occurring only once. The sequenced sample was PBMCs. These receptors originate from a woman aged 18-29 years in good health and CMV-seronegative.

V is TRBV7-2 and J is TRBJ1-1; D remains ambiguous. CDR3 length: 17 amino acids. Trimming pared 7 bases from V and 2 bases from J, leaving 23 bases between. Germline-derived CDR1 and CDR2 are SGHTA and FQGNSA. The chain's CDR3 is CASTSERVSDLNTEAFF. CDR3 sequence (DNA): TGTGCCAGCACCTCCGAGAGGGTTTCAGACCTAAACACTGAAGCTTTCTTT.

The CDR3: CASSQDQVCEAFF. CDR3 DNA: TGTGCCAGCAGCCAAGATCAGGTTTGTGAAGCTTTCTTT. The rearrangement joins TRBV14 to TRBJ1-1; D call uncertain. V shed 0 bases and J shed 7 bases, with 9 bases lying between them. This CDR3 has 13 amino acids. Germline CDR1 and CDR2: SGHDN and FVKESK.

V gene TRBV5-1 combines with J gene TRBJ2-5, with D maybe TRBD1 (6 bases). The DNA end is more similar to TRBJ2-7, so the J call may be wrong. This CDR3 has 14 amino acids. Germline V gene data show CDR1 as SGHRS and CDR2 as YFSETQ. CDR3: CASSFQDRTYEQYF. The CDR3 coding sequence is TGCGCCAGCAGCTTTCAGGACAGAACCTACGAGCAGTACTTC.

This sequence joins TRBV30 and TRBJ2-4; 8 nucleotides match TRBD1. This CDR3 has 22 residues. Germline-derived CDR1 and CDR2 are GTSNPN and SVGIG (reference sequence). Trimming cost V 1 base and J 0 bases; bases outside gene matches: 23. The chain's CDR3 is CAWSATGGISYGPDKAKNIQYF. The CDR3 DNA reads TGTGCCTGGAGTGCAACAGGGGGGATATCATATGGTCCAGATAAAGCCAAAAACATTCAGTACTTC.

The gene calls are TRBV28 and TRBJ2-7; 7 nucleotides match TRBD1. CDR3 length equals 14 residues. Trimming at V came to 3 bases and at J to 12 bases, leaving 14 bases not matched to a gene. The germline gives CDR1 MDHEN, CDR2 SYDVKM. Here the CDR3 DNA reads TGTGCCAGCAGTTTCGACAGGGCCCAATCTTCAGGGTACTTC. Its protein product is CASSFDRAQSSGYF.

The V and J genes are TRBV11-3 and TRBJ2-5; 8 bases are shared with TRBD1. Germline lookup yields CDR1 SGHNT and CDR2 YENEEA. The CDR3 has 15 amino acids. V trimming: 5 bases; J trimming: 2 bases; junction bases outside the gene matches: 7. As DNA, the CDR3 is TGTGCCAGCAGCCCCCAGGGGACAGGACAAGAGACCCAGTACTTC. Translating it yields CASSPQGTGQETQYF.

The V and J genes are TRBV9 and TRBJ2-1; D might be TRBD1 (6 bases). Germline V gene lookup returns CDR1 SGDLS and CDR2 YYNGEE. With 3 bases removed from V and 5 bases from J, the gap between germline ends came to 18 bases. The CDR3 runs 16 residues. CDR3 sequence: CASSGGLAGVHNEQFF. The CDR3 coding sequence is TGTGCCAGCAGCGGGGGGCTGGCAGGGGTACACAATGAGCAGTTCTTC. Variable domain in full (rest from reference TRBV9 and TRBJ2-1): DSGVTQTPKHLITATGQRVTLRCSPRSGDLSVYWYQQSLDQGLQFLIQYYNGEERAKGNILERFSAQQFPDLHSELNLSSLELGDSALYFCASSGGLAGVHNEQFFGPGTRLTVL.

A single count supports this clone. The chain joins TRBV27 to TRBJ2-2, with TRBD2 matching over 9 bases. The CDR3 is made up of 15 amino acids. Unmatched junction bases numbered 7, after V lost 5 bases and J lost 6 bases. Germline CDR1 MNHEY, CDR2 SMNVEV (reference sequence). As DNA, the CDR3 is TGTGCCAGCAGTCCTGGGACTAGCAGCGCCGGGGAGCTGTTTTTT. Translated: CASSPGTSSAGELFF.

This chain joins TRBV10-1 and TRBJ2-2, with D perhaps matching TRBD1 (6 bases). Germline-derived CDR1 and CDR2 are WNHNN and SYGVQD (reference sequence). The CDR3 is 13 residues long. V dropped 5 bases and J dropped 4 bases, with 8 bases sitting between them. For the CDR3, the DNA is TGCGCCAGCAGTACAGGGTTCACCGGGGAGCTGTTTTTT. Its protein product is CASSTGFTGELFF.

This chain connects TRBV6-5 to TRBJ2-5; 7 bases map to TRBD1. The germline gives CDR1 MNHEY, CDR2 SVGAGI. This CDR3 comprises 13 residues. The trim removed 5 bases at V and 5 bases at J, leaving 5 bases unmatched. CDR3 in DNA: TGTGCCAGCAGTGAATCCAGGGGGGAGACCCAGTACTTC. This gives the protein CASSESRGETQYF.

The chain joins TRBV7-2 to TRBJ2-1; TRBD2 might be the D (5 bases). V was shortened by 1 base and J by 6 bases, with 13 bases between the two germline ends. CDR3 length equals 15 residues. Germline CDR1 reads SGHTA; CDR2 reads FQGNSA. CDR3 sequence reads: CASSLEQRSSNEQFF. The CDR3 nucleotides are TGTGCCAGCAGCTTAGAGCAGCGGAGCTCCAATGAGCAGTTCTTC.

The chain recombines TRBV27 with TRBJ1-5, with a possible D match to TRBD1 (5 bases). V was shortened by 2 bases and J by 7 bases, with 15 bases between the two germline ends. Per germline, CDR1 MNHEY and CDR2 SMNVEV (reference sequence). The CDR3 consists of 15 residues. CDR3 in amino acids: CASSLGAVSGQPQHF. CDR3 bases: TGTGCCAGCAGTTTAGGGGCAGTATCAGGCCAGCCCCAGCATTTT.

The chain recombines TRBV13 with TRBJ2-3; tentative D call: TRBD1 (6 bases). Trimming pared 5 bases from V and 4 bases from J, leaving 19 bases between. The CDR3 consists of 16 residues. Looked up from germline, CDR1 is PRHDT and CDR2 is FYEKMQ (reference sequence). The DNA of the CDR3 is TGTGCCAGCAGCCACTCCTTCAGGGGCAGGCCAGATACGCAGTATTTT. This translates into CASSHSFRGRPDTQYF.